This entry lists 22 T cell receptor beta chains sequenced from one sample in a study of CXCR3-negative and CXCR3-positive naive CD8 T cells. Via 5' RACE with UMI labels, TRB cDNA libraries were prepared. TCRdb re-called the 5' RACE reads; every CDR3 protein appears as one record, without DNA. This sample's table has fewer than 95,000 distinct CDR3 sequences. Specimen: naive CXCR3- CD8+ T cells from blood. Subset in this sample: CD45RO-CCR7+CD27+CD95- naive CD8+ T cells lacking CXCR3 (TNR3-). The source is a human donor in good health. Some clones in this sample may be carry-over from other donors' samples.

The rearrangement links TRBV7-3 to TRBJ2-3; the D call of TRBD2 rests on TCRdb alone, since no DNA is present to check it. The germline CDR1 and CDR2 sequences are SGHTA and FQGTGA. The CDR3 consists of 15 residues. CDR3 sequence: CASSLGTSVTDTQYF.

V usage is TRBV29-1 and J usage is TRBJ1-2; TCRdb indicates TRBD1, and absent DNA this call remains unverified. Germline CDR1 and CDR2: SQVTM and ANQGSEA. This CDR3 region has 13 residues. CDR3 sequence: CSVEGGNDYGYTF.

CDR3 sequence: CSAEEGSLYGYTF. The rearrangement joins TRBV29-1 to TRBJ1-2. This CDR3 comprises 13 residues. The V gene's germline CDR1 is SQVTM and CDR2 ANQGSEA.

The rearrangement links TRBV7-3 to TRBJ1-2; the D gene TCRdb calls, TRBD1, cannot be checked with no DNA. Per germline, CDR1 SGHTA and CDR2 FQGTGA. The CDR3 consists of 14 residues. This chain's CDR3 is CASSLGQGEDGYTF. Full variable domain (missing parts from reference TRBV7-3 and TRBJ1-2): GAGVSQTPSNKVTEKGKYVELRCDPISGHTALYWYRQSLGQGPEFLIYFQGTGAADDSGLPNDRFFAVRPEGSVSTLKIQRTERGDSAVYLCASSLGQGEDGYTFGSGTRLTVV.

This chain's CDR3 is CASSLGRDSNQPQHF. The chain employs TRBV5-6 and TRBJ1-5. Per germline, CDR1 SGHDT and CDR2 YYEEEE. This CDR3 comprises 15 residues. Full variable domain (remainder filled in from reference TRBV5-6 and TRBJ1-5): DAGVTQSPTHLIKTRGQQVTLRCSPKSGHDTVSWYQQALGQGPQFIFQYYEEEERQRGNFPDRFSGHQFPNYSSELNVNALLLGDSALYLCASSLGRDSNQPQHFGDGTRLSIL.

The gene calls are TRBV12-3 or TRBV12-4 and TRBJ2-2; TCRdb's D gene call, TRBD2, goes unchecked for lack of DNA. CDR3 length equals 20 residues. The CDR3 is CASTTTSGTSGRTNTGELFF.

The CDR3 sequence: CASSSHGDPSYEQYF. The chain is built from TRBV5-1 and TRBJ2-7; TCRdb returns TRBD1, unconfirmable since there is no DNA. Germline lookup yields CDR1 SGHRS and CDR2 YFSETQ. The CDR3 has 15 residues.

The chain joins TRBV7-2 to TRBJ2-2; without DNA, the TCRdb call of TRBD1 cannot be checked. The CDR3 runs 13 residues. Germline assignment: CDR1 SGHTA and CDR2 FQGNSA. CDR3: CASSLTGTGELFF.

V and J are TRBV29-1 and TRBJ1-2; absent DNA, TCRdb's TRBD1 call cannot be checked. The CDR3 contains 12 residues. Germline V gene sequence: CDR1 SQVTM, CDR2 ANQGSEA. The CDR3 region is CSVLRGAYGYTF.

The CDR3 region is CSVGIGRALEETQYF. This chain links TRBV29-1 with TRBJ2-5; TCRdb proposes TRBD2, but this gene call is untestable without DNA. Germline V gene sequence: CDR1 SQVTM, CDR2 ANQGSEA. The CDR3 loop spans 15 amino acids.

The J gene is TRBJ2-5, the V gene TRBV28; without DNA, the TCRdb call of TRBD1 cannot be checked. CDR3 length: 13 amino acids. CDR1 and CDR2 from the germline V gene are MDHEN and SYDVKM. The CDR3 here is CASGDRLQETQYF.

The rearrangement uses TRBV14 and TRBJ2-5. Germline values: CDR1 SGHDN, CDR2 FVKESK. The CDR3 consists of 12 residues. CDR3 sequence: CASSAYQETQYF.

This chain connects TRBV29-1 to TRBJ2-3; TCRdb's D call, TRBD2, is unchecked because there is no DNA. This CDR3 region has 16 residues. The germline V gene encodes CDR1 SQVTM and CDR2 ANQGSEA. The chain's CDR3 is CSVEDLTSGTTDTQYF.

The chain uses TRBV5-1 and TRBJ2-2. Germline CDR1 is SGHRS and CDR2 is YFSETQ. CDR3 length: 15 residues. CDR3 sequence: CASSLTTPKTGELFF.

The V call is TRBV21-1, the J call TRBJ1-5; TCRdb reports TRBD1, a call that lacks DNA to check it against. TRBV21-1 is a known pseudogene. The CDR3 sequence is 13 residues long. Here the CDR3 reads CASRGPGGQPQHF.

The V gene is TRBV20-1, the J gene TRBJ1-2; without DNA, the TCRdb call of TRBD1 cannot be checked. CDR3 length: 14 residues. Germline V gives CDR1 DFQATT, CDR2 SNEGSKA (reference sequence). The chain's CDR3 is CSARTGDAGYGYTF.

The genes are TRBV29-1 and TRBJ1-2. The CDR3 loop spans 12 amino acids. CDR1 and CDR2 (germline): SQVTM, ANQGSEA. The CDR3 sequence: CSVEEYIYGYTF.

J is TRBJ2-7 and V is TRBV5-1. The CDR3 sequence is 15 residues long. Germline V gives CDR1 SGHRS, CDR2 YFSETQ. The CDR3 loop is CASSLEWGTSYEQYF.

The J gene is TRBJ1-6, the V gene TRBV23-1. TRBV23-1 is treated as an ORF (open reading frame) with a function not yet certain. The CDR3 has 14 amino acids. CDR3 sequence reads: CACSQLPDNSPLHF.

The gene calls are TRBV19 and TRBJ2-1; the D gene TCRdb calls, TRBD2, cannot be checked with no DNA. Germline V gene data show CDR1 as LNHDA and CDR2 as SQIVND (reference sequence). The CDR3 loop spans 15 amino acids. CDR3 sequence reads: CASSIGRVGSDEQFF.

V usage is TRBV20-1 and J usage is TRBJ2-7; the TCRdb call, TRBD2, lacks DNA for checking. CDR3 length: 16 amino acids. Germline V gene sequence: CDR1 DFQATT, CDR2 SNEGSKA (reference sequence). The CDR3 spells CSPTGEKGPSSYEQYF.

The rearrangement links TRBV28 to TRBJ2-7; TCRdb's D call of TRBD1 is untestable without DNA. The CDR3 sequence is 17 residues long. Germline assignment: CDR1 MDHEN and CDR2 SYDVKM. CDR3 amino acids: CASSFNSQGASGYEQYF. Full variable domain (missing parts from reference TRBV28 and TRBJ2-7): DVKVTQSSRYLVKRTGEKVFLECVQDMDHENMFWYRQDPGLGLRLIYFSYDVKMKEKGDIPEGYSVSREKKERFSLILESASTNQTSMYLCASSFNSQGASGYEQYFGPGTRLTVT.